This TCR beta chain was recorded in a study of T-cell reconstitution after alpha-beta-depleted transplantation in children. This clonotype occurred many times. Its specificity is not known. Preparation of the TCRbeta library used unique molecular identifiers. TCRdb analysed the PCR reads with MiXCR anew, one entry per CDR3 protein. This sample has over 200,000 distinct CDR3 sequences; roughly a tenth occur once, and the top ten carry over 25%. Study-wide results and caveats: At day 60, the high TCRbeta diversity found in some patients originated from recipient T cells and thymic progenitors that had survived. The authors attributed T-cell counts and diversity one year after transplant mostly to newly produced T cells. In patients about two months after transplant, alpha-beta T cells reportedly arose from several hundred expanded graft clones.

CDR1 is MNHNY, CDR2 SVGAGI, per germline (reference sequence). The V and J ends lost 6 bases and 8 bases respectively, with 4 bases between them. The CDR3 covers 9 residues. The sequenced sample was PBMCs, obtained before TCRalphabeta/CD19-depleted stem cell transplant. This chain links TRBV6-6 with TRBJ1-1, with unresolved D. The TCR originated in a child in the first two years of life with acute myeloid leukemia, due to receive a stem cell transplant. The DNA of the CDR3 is TGTGCCAGCAGCACGGAAGCTTTCTTT. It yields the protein CASSTEAFF.